This T cell receptor (beta chain) was sequenced in a study of response to subunit inactivated influenza vaccine. Study observations and caveats: The authors proposed limited new T cell recruitment per seasonal influenza vaccination.

One entry per CDR3 protein, called by TCRdb with MiXCR from the RT-PCR reads. The sample records 750,000 to 850,000 distinct CDR3 sequences, under 20% being singletons. On this clonotype itself: What it binds is not known.

Trimming cost V 0 bases and J 3 bases, with 8 bases left between them. The CDR3 spans 15 residues. The germline gives CDR1 LGHNA, CDR2 YSLEER. The sequencing used PBMCs from blood, collected roughly 5 days after vaccination. The receptor comes from a man aged 50 or older who received an inactivated influenza vaccine. The V and J genes are TRBV4-3 and TRBJ2-2; no firm D call. The CDR3 region is CASSQDPLDTGELFF. CDR3 nucleotides: TGCGCCAGCAGCCAAGATCCGTTGGACACCGGGGAGCTGTTTTTT.